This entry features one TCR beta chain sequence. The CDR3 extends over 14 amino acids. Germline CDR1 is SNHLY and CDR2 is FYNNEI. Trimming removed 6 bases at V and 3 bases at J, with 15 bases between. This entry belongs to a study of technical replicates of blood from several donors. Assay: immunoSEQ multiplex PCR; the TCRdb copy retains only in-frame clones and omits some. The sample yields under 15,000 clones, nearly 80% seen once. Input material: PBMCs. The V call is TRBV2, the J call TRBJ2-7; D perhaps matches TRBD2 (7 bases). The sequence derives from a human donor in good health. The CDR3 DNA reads TGTGCCAGCAGCGAGGGGGGGATTCTCTACGAGCAGTACTTC. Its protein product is CASSEGGILYEQYF.